This passage covers 6 T cell receptor beta chains from one sample sequenced in a study of technical replicates of blood from a few donors. The assay was immunoSEQ multiplex PCR, and TCRdb's table has in-frame clones only and misses some. The repertoire has about 80,000 clones, about 95% of them found once; the top ten carry about 0.39%. The source material was T cells isolated from PBMCs. The receptors here all came from a human donor in good health.

This sequence joins TRBV9 and TRBJ1-4; D remains unclear. Germline V gene lookup returns CDR1 SGDLS and CDR2 YYNGEE. V was clipped by 3 bases and J by 3 bases, with 9 bases between them. This CDR3 has 14 residues. CDR3 sequence reads: CASSGAVPNEKLFF. For the CDR3, the DNA is TGTGCCAGCAGCGGAGCCGTACCTAATGAAAAACTGTTTTTT.

The J gene is TRBJ1-4, the V gene TRBV5-4, with a tentative D call TRBD1 (5 bases). The CDR3 runs to 14 residues. Germline assignment: CDR1 SGHNT and CDR2 YYREEE (reference sequence). Trimming took 3 bases from V and 0 from J, leaving 6 bases between them. CDR3 region: CASSWGATNEKLFF. The CDR3 DNA is TGTGCCAGCAGCTGGGGCGCAACTAATGAAAAACTGTTTTTT. The variable domain in full, completed from reference TRBV5-4 and TRBJ1-4, reads ETGVTQSPTHLIKTRGQQVTLRCSSQSGHNTVSWYQQALGQGPQFIFQYYREEENGRGNFPPRFSGLQFPNYSSELNVNALELDDSALYLCASSWGATNEKLFFGSGTQLSVL.

The chain recombines TRBV6-6 with TRBJ1-1; TRBD1 agrees at 7 bases. Germline CDR1 reads MNHNY; CDR2 reads SVGAGI (reference sequence). V trimming: 6 bases; J trimming: 10 bases; junction bases outside the gene matches: 11. The CDR3 extends over 13 amino acids. CDR3 loop: CASSDLRGAGAFF. In DNA, the CDR3 is TGTGCCAGCAGCGACCTCAGGGGGGCTGGAGCTTTCTTT.

The chain employs TRBV6-6 and TRBJ1-2; 7 bases match TRBD1. The germline V gene has CDR1 MNHNY and CDR2 SVGAGI (reference sequence). This CDR3 spans 16 amino acids. J gave up 4 bases and V 0 bases, and 8 bases lay outside the gene matches. CDR3 nucleotide sequence: TGTGCCAGCAGTTACTCGACAGGGTACGAAAGCTATGGCTACACCTTC. Encoded protein: CASSYSTGYESYGYTF.

The chain recombines TRBV15 with TRBJ2-7, with 7 nucleotides matching TRBD1. V lost 0 bases to trimming and J lost 4 bases; unmatched junction nucleotides: 3. CDR3 length: 14 residues. Germline loops: CDR1 LNHNV, CDR2 YYDKDF (reference sequence). The CDR3 is CATSRDKGAYEQYF. DNA for the CDR3: TGTGCCACCAGCAGAGATAAGGGGGCTTACGAGCAGTACTTC.

The chain couples TRBV30 to TRBJ1-4, with 8 bases aligning to TRBD1. CDR1 and CDR2 (germline): GTSNPN, SVGIG (reference sequence). CDR3 length: 12 residues. V lost 7 bases and J lost 8; bases outside the gene matches: 6. CDR3 residues: CALGQGGEKLFF. CDR3 bases: TGTGCCTTAGGACAGGGTGGGGAAAAACTGTTTTTT.